The entry below gives a single TCR beta chain sequence along with its context. The antigen remains undetermined. The treatment: approximately 18 received Ad26.COV2.S at low or high dose, single or two shots; about 5 received placebo; per-sample allocation not given. Collection of samples fell on day 63 after the first vaccine or placebo injection. These data originate in a study of Ad26.COV2.S vaccination and SARS-CoV-2 variants. The CDR3 has 12 amino acids. With 5 bases removed from V and 6 bases from J, the gap between germline ends came to 9 bases. The germline CDR1 and CDR2 sequences are SGHVS and FQNEAQ. TCRdb keeps only in-frame clones here, not all; method: immunoSEQ multiplex PCR. The sample holds a few hundred thousand clones, roughly 90% seen once. Study-wide findings and caveats: It is possible that the TCR breadth and depth analyses underestimated the total T cell responses.

The chain combines TRBV7-8 with TRBJ2-3; no reliable D call. The receptor was derived from a person between 18 and 65 years old who received the Ad26.COV2.S COVID-19 vaccine or a placebo. The sample was peripheral blood, taken in a trial of Ad26.COV2.S vaccine versus placebo. CDR3 in DNA: TGTGCCAGCAGCCCCGTAAGGGATACGCAGTATTTT. Protein: CASSPVRDTQYF.